This T cell receptor (beta chain) was obtained from a study of blood T cell repertoires in COVID-19. Whole-study context: From the United States, Italy and Spain came samples of acute and convalescent COVID-19. T cells, B-cell-depleted T cells, or PBMCs provided the cDNA or gDNA that served as material.

The CDR3 consists of 22 residues. The germline CDR1 and CDR2 sequences are GTSNPN and SVGIG (reference sequence). With V trimmed by 0 bases and J by 3 bases, 16 bases remained unmatched. As handled by the study authors: It was from reference gene primer amplification that nucleated cell counts were estimated. Repertoires were generated with immunoSEQ multiplex PCR, while TCRdb's copy carries only in-frame clones and drops some. From that table come the V and J calls and clone size; the DNA was used to work out D and trimming. The data show around 190,000 clones, approximately 80% seen once. The specimen was peripheral blood. The V call is TRBV30, the J call TRBJ2-2; the match to TRBD2 covers 16 bases. This sequence was found in a woman aged 45-60 years with acute or convalescent COVID-19. As DNA, the CDR3 is TGTGCCTGGAGTGTACTGATATCGGGACTAGCGGGAGGGCGGGTGGACACCGGGGAGCTGTTTTTT. It codes for CAWSVLISGLAGGRVDTGELFF.